What follows describes a single TCR beta chain. Its antigen remains unknown. The CDR3 spans 19 residues. Trimming at V came to 1 base and at J to 4 bases, leaving 12 bases not matched to a gene. Germline lookup yields CDR1 MGHRA and CDR2 YSYEKL. The sample comes from a study of vaccination and CD4 T cells after COVID-19. Across the study: Overlapping spike peptides from SARS-CoV-2, HCoV-NL63, HCoV-OC43 and HCoV-229E served to stimulate the cells.

Sequenced with the Oncomine TCR Beta short-read assay was DNA taken from cultured CD4+ T cells. One entry per CDR3 protein, called by TCRdb with MiXCR from the PCR reads. Among 10,000 or so distinct CDR3 sequences listed, about half were seen once. Study outcomes and limitations: It was found that, in convalescent patients, 304 of 307 vaccine-specific clones were spike mono-reactive.

The treatment denotes: approximately 10-day PBMC culture with coronavirus spike peptide pools or control peptides (ViraFEST assay). Cell culture was performed with 2.2 million or so PBMCs per well in the presence of approximately 10 IU/ml IL-2 and around 9.7 ug/ml peptide pools. Isolation of CD4+ T cells by negative selection took place after nine to eleven days of culture. Sequencing was performed on CD4+ T cells from blood, cultured in vitro. The V gene is TRBV4-1, the J gene TRBJ2-2; 10 positions match TRBD2. The TCR originated in a human donor who had recovered from COVID-19. CDR3 DNA: TGCGCCAGCAGCCAAGGGTGGATAGCGGGGGGTCGTATCACCGGGGAGCTGTTTTTT. Protein: CASSQGWIAGGRITGELFF.